Included here is one T cell receptor (beta chain) sequence, with context. Between the trimmed V and J ends, which lost 4 bases and 8 bases, there was a span of 11 bases. Germline CDR1 SGHDN, CDR2 FVKESK. The CDR3 sequence is 12 residues long. As it was prepared, the TCRbeta library received unique molecular identifiers. MiXCR, applied by TCRdb to the PCR reads, yields one record per CDR3 protein. The data show over 80,000 distinct CDR3 sequences, with 20% to 30% seen just once and over 20% held by the top ten. The data derive from a study of T-cell reconstitution after alpha-beta-depleted transplantation in children.

Sequencing used PBMCs, obtained before TCRalphabeta/CD19-depleted stem cell transplant. The TCR comes from a boy between 2 and 10 years old with acute lymphoblastic leukemia, due to receive a stem cell transplant. This chain connects TRBV14 to TRBJ1-2, with D unclear. The CDR3 nucleotides are TGTGCCAGCAGCCGGGCTCGGGTCGGCTACACCTTC. It encodes CASSRARVGYTF.